Reported below is one T cell receptor beta chain. The sample is drawn from a study of T cell changes during pregnancy in multiple sclerosis. The repertoire was sequenced with immunoSEQ multiplex PCR; TCRdb's copy has only in-frame clones and lacks some. The data show fewer than 50,000 clones, 85% to 95% seen once. This receptor was identified in a female donor with multiple sclerosis, enrolled in a pregnancy study. This sample comprised CD8+ T cells from peripheral blood mononuclear cells, obtained before pregnancy.

CDR3 sequence reads: CASSEEGGGTYEQYF. The CDR3 DNA reads as TGTGCCAGCAGTGAGGAGGGTGGCGGAACGTACGAGCAGTACTTC. The chain employs TRBV6-1 and TRBJ2-7; D perhaps matches TRBD2 (6 bases). V lost 3 bases to trimming and J lost 4 bases, with 16 bases between them. The CDR3 totals 15 residues. The germline CDR1 and CDR2 sequences are MNHNS and SASEGT.